The entry below gives a single T cell receptor (beta chain) sequence along with its context. The antigen is unknown. This sample is drawn from a study of radiation and T cells in renal cell carcinoma. Study results and limitations: From baseline, blood top tumor clonotypes peaked at 2 weeks post-radiation.

Time point reported: blood 4 weeks post-SBRT, at nephrectomy. Documented treatment: 15 Gy SBRT to primary tumor, nephrectomy 4 weeks later. Nephrectomy followed 15 Gy stereotactic body radiation by 4 weeks. The tumor was a clear cell renal cell carcinoma. TCRdb's table, derived via immunoSEQ multiplex PCR, lists solely in-frame clones and lacks some. The sample comprises approximately 86,000 clones, around 85% of which are singletons, and 9.4% rests with the top ten. The sequence came from a man aged 50 to 59 with renal cell carcinoma. The sample here was blood, taken from a patient whose treatment included radiotherapy and nephrectomy.

The CDR3 nucleotides read TGTGCCAGCAGCTTAGATCAGAACACAGATACGCAGTATTTT. Protein product: CASSLDQNTDTQYF. This chain connects TRBV7-9 to TRBJ2-3; D uncertain. The germline V gene has CDR1 SEHNR and CDR2 FQNEAQ (reference sequence). The CDR3 is made up of 14 amino acids. V was pared by 1 base and J by 2 bases, with 7 bases between.